The 21 T cell receptor beta chains below all came from one sample that was sequenced in a study of cytomegalovirus exposure and HLA in healthy donors. Sequenced by immunoSEQ multiplex PCR; TCRdb stores in-frame clones only, minus some. The table shows approximately 230,000 clones, with approximately 84% occurring only once. Sequences were obtained from PBMCs. The origin of the receptors is a man between 18 and 29 years old in good health and CMV-seropositive.

The chain couples TRBV6-6 to TRBJ1-1; D gene uncertain. Germline CDR1 MNHNY, CDR2 SVGAGI (reference sequence). The CDR3 extends over 14 amino acids. The germline V and J ends were trimmed by 2 bases and 2 bases, with 9 bases remaining between them. The CDR3 is CASSYVRGNTEAFF. The CDR3 DNA is TGTGCCAGCAGTTACGTCCGGGGTAACACTGAAGCTTTCTTT.

This chain uses TRBV6-4 with TRBJ1-2; 8 bases map to TRBD1. V shed 1 base and J 4 bases; nucleotides not matched to a gene: 5. CDR3 length: 15 residues. Germline V lookup: CDR1 MRHNA, CDR2 SNTAGT. The CDR3 reads CASSDLGQGFYGYTF. CDR3 DNA: TGTGCCAGCAGTGACTTAGGACAGGGATTCTATGGCTACACCTTC.

Remarks on this clone: The junction differs from germline at one of its ends, possibly a read error. V usage is TRBV6-5 and J usage is TRBJ1-2; 12 nucleotides align to TRBD1. The length of the CDR3 is 16 residues. CDR1 and CDR2 (germline): MNHEY, SVGAGI. DNA for the CDR3: TGTGCCAGCAGTAACTCCGGGACAGGGGGCATCTATGGCTACACCTTC. Translating gives CASSNSGTGGIYGYTF.

The V and J genes are TRBV9 and TRBJ2-2, with TRBD2 as a possible D gene (6 bases). Germline V CDR1 and CDR2: SGDLS, YYNGEE. The CDR3 has 15 amino acids. The germline V and J ends were trimmed by 4 bases and 5 bases, with 15 bases remaining between them. CDR3 region: CASSTWDFRTGELFF. The CDR3 region has the DNA TGTGCCAGCAGCACCTGGGACTTCAGGACCGGGGAGCTGTTTTTT.

The gene calls are TRBV23-1 and TRBJ2-1; TRBD2 agrees at 13 bases. TRBV23-1 is filed as an ORF, its function uncertain. With V trimmed by 2 bases and J by 7 bases, 5 bases remained unmatched. The CDR3 has 16 amino acids. CDR3 DNA sequence: TGCGCCAGCAGTCAACGGACTAGCGGGAGCGGAAATGAGCAGTTCTTC. This codes for CASSQRTSGSGNEQFF.

The genes are TRBV30 and TRBJ1-3, with D possibly being TRBD1 (5 bases). V shed 2 bases and J shed 0 bases, with 8 bases lying between them. There are 14 residues in the CDR3. Germline values: CDR1 GTSNPN, CDR2 SVGIG (reference sequence). CDR3 amino acids: CAWSSGGSGNTIYF. The CDR3 nucleotides read TGTGCCTGGAGTAGCGGGGGCTCTGGAAACACCATATATTTT.

The chain links TRBV5-4 to TRBJ2-7; TRBD1 agrees at 10 bases. Looked up from germline, CDR1 is SGHNT and CDR2 is YYREEE (reference sequence). CDR3 length: 14 residues. V trimming: 4 bases; J trimming: 4 bases; junction bases outside the gene matches: 5. The CDR3 nucleotides read TGTGCCAGCAGCACGGGACAGGGGAGGTACGAGCAGTACTTC. Translation: CASSTGQGRYEQYF. The variable domain in full, with the rest retrieved from reference TRBV5-4 and TRBJ2-7, is ETGVTQSPTHLIKTRGQQVTLRCSSQSGHNTVSWYQQALGQGPQFIFQYYREEENGRGNFPPRFSGLQFPNYSSELNVNALELDDSALYLCASSTGQGRYEQYFGPGTRLTVT.

This clone occurred a few times. This chain links TRBV25-1 with TRBJ2-2; a possible D gene is TRBD2 (5 bases). The germline V and J ends were trimmed by 3 bases and 8 bases, with 10 bases remaining between them. CDR1 MGHDK and CDR2 SYGVNS come from the germline V gene. This CDR3 has 13 amino acids. The CDR3 DNA reads as TGTGCCAGCAGTGACCAAGCGGAGGGGGAGCTGTTTTTT. Amino acids: CASSDQAEGELFF.

This clone was recorded once. V gene TRBV11-2 combines with J gene TRBJ2-7, with D unclear. The CDR3 spans 14 residues. V shed 5 bases and J shed 0 bases, with 11 bases lying between them. Per germline, CDR1 SGHAT and CDR2 FQNNGV. The CDR3 DNA reads as TGTGCCAGCAGCGCCGAAACACTCTCCTACGAGCAGTACTTC. Its protein product is CASSAETLSYEQYF.

The V gene is TRBV4-2, the J gene TRBJ2-1, with D possibly matching TRBD2 (6 bases). Germline V gives CDR1 LGHNA, CDR2 YNFKEQ. The CDR3 runs 15 residues. Deletions cut 0 bases from V and 6 bases from J, with 12 bases between. The CDR3 loop reads CASSQDDAGFNEQFF. The CDR3 nucleotides are TGTGCCAGCAGCCAAGATGATGCGGGATTCAATGAGCAGTTCTTC.

This sequence joins TRBV7-8 and TRBJ2-3, with D unresolved. The CDR3 totals 11 residues. The V gene lost 2 bases and the J gene lost 7 bases, with 4 bases spanning the gap. The germline V gene has CDR1 SGHVS and CDR2 FQNEAQ. CDR3 in DNA: TGTGCCAGCAGCTTATTCTATACGCAGTATTTT. Its translation is CASSLFYTQYF.

The gene calls are TRBV27 and TRBJ2-7; 10 nucleotides line up with TRBD1. This CDR3 contains 13 residues. The junction had 4 bases not matched to a gene; V was cut back by 6 bases and J by 5 bases. The germline gives CDR1 MNHEY, CDR2 SMNVEV (reference sequence). Here the CDR3 DNA reads TGTGCCAGCAGACCGACAGGGGGCCACGAGCAGTACTTC. Its translation: CASRPTGGHEQYF.

This clone was counted a single time. This sequence joins TRBV27 and TRBJ2-1; 9 nucleotides match TRBD2. The length of the CDR3 is 17 residues. From germline, CDR1 is MNHEY and CDR2 SMNVEV (reference sequence). The trim removed 2 bases at V and 0 bases at J, leaving 5 bases unmatched. The CDR3 DNA is TGTGCCAGCAGTTTAACGGCGGGAGGGCCCTCCTACAATGAGCAGTTCTTC. Translation: CASSLTAGGPSYNEQFF.

The V and J genes are TRBV12-5 and TRBJ2-3; TRBD1 matches at 7 bases. Trimming at V came to 6 bases and at J to 0 bases, leaving 6 bases not matched to a gene. This CDR3 contains 15 residues. Germline V CDR1 and CDR2: LGHNT, FRNRAP. The CDR3 DNA reads as TGTGCTAGTGGCCAGGGACAGACAAGCACAGATACGCAGTATTTT. This codes for CASGQGQTSTDTQYF.

This clone was picked up a small number of times. The chain combines TRBV4-3 with TRBJ2-7; the D is unclear. V was trimmed by 0 bases and J by 0 bases, leaving 6 bases between them. CDR1 LGHNA and CDR2 YSLEER come from the germline V gene. The CDR3 runs to 14 residues. DNA of the CDR3: TGCGCCAGCAGCCAAGATCGAGACTCCTACGAGCAGTACTTC. As protein: CASSQDRDSYEQYF.

There are a few counts of this clone. The chain employs TRBV7-2 and TRBJ2-7; 14 nucleotides match TRBD2. The CDR3 has 18 amino acids. CDR1 is SGHTA and CDR2 is FQGNSA in the germline V gene. V lost 0 bases and J lost 3; bases outside the gene matches: 7. CDR3 sequence (DNA): TGTGCCAGCAGCTTAGCGGGGACTAGCGGGAGCAGGTTCTACGAGCAGTACTTC. Translated, it gives CASSLAGTSGSRFYEQYF.

The chain links TRBV10-3 to TRBJ1-2; the D is unclear. The CDR3 is 14 residues long. V lost 1 base and J 2 bases, leaving 8 bases between the germline ends. Germline V gene lookup returns CDR1 ENHRY and CDR2 SYGVKD. As DNA, the CDR3 is TGTGCCATCAGTGAGTTTGGCCAGAACTATGGCTACACCTTC. Protein sequence: CAISEFGQNYGYTF.

This clone was seen ten or more times. Within the sample, other DNA sequences also encode this same CDR3. This chain uses TRBV6-1 with TRBJ2-7; perhaps D is TRBD1 or TRBD2 (5 bases each). The CDR3 covers 14 residues. The V end was cut by 6 bases, the J end by 3 bases, with 15 bases between. CDR1 is MNHNS, CDR2 SASEGT, per germline. CDR3 DNA: TGTGCCAGCAGCCGGGACCGAAGCGGCTACGAGCAGTACTTC. It specifies CASSRDRSGYEQYF.

This clone was seen a single time. The V call is TRBV7-3, the J call TRBJ2-5, with 7 bases identical to TRBD2. CDR1 SGHTA and CDR2 FQGTGA come from the germline V gene. The J segment lost 5 bases and the V segment lost 5 bases, leaving 8 bases of the junction unmatched. This CDR3 region has 14 residues. The CDR3 loop is CASSLGGGWETQYF. Written as DNA, the CDR3 is TGTGCCAGCAGCCTCGGGGGAGGGTGGGAGACCCAGTACTTC.

The V call is TRBV2, the J call TRBJ2-7; no clear D gene. The CDR3 extends over 11 amino acids. Trimming took 2 bases from V and 4 from J, leaving 3 bases between them. Germline CDR1 and CDR2: SNHLY and FYNNEI. CDR3 protein: CASSERYEQYF. The CDR3 nucleotides are TGTGCCAGCAGTGAACGGTACGAGCAGTACTTC.

The rearrangement links TRBV18 to TRBJ2-1, with TRBD1 identical over 7 bases. Germline V gene sequence: CDR1 KGHSH, CDR2 LQKENI. The CDR3 extends over 17 amino acids. V shed 1 base, J shed 0 bases, and the junction held 6 bases outside the gene matches. The CDR3 DNA reads as TGTGCCAGCTCACCACGAGGGGGCTCGAGCTCCTACAATGAGCAGTTCTTC. Residues: CASSPRGGSSSYNEQFF.